This T cell receptor (beta chain) was sequenced for a study of cytomegalovirus exposure and HLA in healthy donors. In the study overall: In terms of ancestry, the Caucasian-associated cluster contained roughly four fifths of the approximately 420 genotyped donors.

Regarding the study as a whole: Earlier analysis found most TCR beta V segments productive about 90% or about 30% of the time.

Per the germline V gene, CDR1 is GTSNPN and CDR2 is SVGIG (reference sequence). The CDR3 covers 13 residues. V lost 0 bases, J lost 3 bases, and 6 bases lay in between. A multiplex PCR was run with 60 Vbeta primers and 13 Jbeta primers. Method: immunoSEQ multiplex PCR; TCRdb's copy keeps in-frame clones and lacks some. The sample contains 150,000 or so clones, 75% to 80% of which appear only once. Comment on this clone: The antigen is unknown.

The sequencing input was PBMCs. The rearrangement uses TRBV30 and TRBJ1-5; D unresolved. The receptor was isolated from a man aged 35 to 55 in good health and CMV-seropositive. CDR3 DNA: TGTGCCTGGAGTGTACAAGACAATCAGCCCCAGCATTTT. Translating it yields CAWSVQDNQPQHF.